This passage covers 10 T cell receptor beta chains from one sample sequenced in a study of PD-L1 blockade in urothelial cancer. Time point meaning: peripheral blood 6 weeks after treatment start. Produced via immunoSEQ multiplex PCR; TCRdb's table is partial and in-frame only. Of more than 90,000 clones listed, 70% to 90% were seen once; the top ten hold roughly 8%. Material: PBMCs, obtained around atezolizumab (anti-PD-L1) treatment. The receptors stem from an older man with urothelial cancer.

The rearrangement joins TRBV2 to TRBJ1-4; 7 nucleotides match TRBD1. Germline V gene data show CDR1 as SNHLY and CDR2 as FYNNEI. The CDR3 runs 15 residues. Germline trimming cut 5 bases from V and 4 bases from J; bases unmatched to any gene: 7. The CDR3 nucleotides are TGTGCCAGCAGTTCGGACAGGCTGAATAATGAAAAACTGTTTTTT. Protein sequence: CASSSDRLNNEKLFF.

Notes on this clone: At one end, the junction sequence differs from germline, possibly due to a read error. The V and J genes are TRBV18 and TRBJ1-2; 7 nucleotides line up with TRBD1. This CDR3 has 13 residues. Germline-derived CDR1 and CDR2 are KGHSH and LQKENI. The CDR3 region is CASSPQPLGQAIF. The CDR3 DNA reads as TGTGCCAGCTCACCGCAACCTTTAGGACAGGCGATCTTC. Complete variable domain (other parts from reference TRBV18 and TRBJ1-2): NAGVMQNPRHLVRRRGQEARLRCSPMKGHSHVYWYRQLPEEGLKFMVYLQKENIIDESGMPKERFSAEFPKEGPSILRIQQVVRGDSAAYFCASSPQPLGQAIFGSGTRLTVV.

This clone was recorded only once. The chain joins TRBV7-2 to TRBJ2-5; unclear D gene. The CDR3 has 12 residues. V was shortened by 5 bases and J by 4 bases, with 8 bases between the two germline ends. Looked up from germline, CDR1 is SGHTA and CDR2 is FQGNSA. The CDR3 reads CASSPNGETQYF. In nucleotides, the CDR3 is TGTGCCAGCAGCCCAAACGGAGAGACCCAGTACTTC.

The chain links TRBV5-5 to TRBJ2-3; tentatively, D is TRBD2 (7 bases). CDR1 is SGHKS and CDR2 is YYEKEE in the germline V gene (reference sequence). CDR3 size: 16 residues. Trimming pared 4 bases from V and 1 base from J, leaving 16 bases between. CDR3 amino acids: CASSPGGGLGTDTQYF. In DNA, the CDR3 is TGTGCCAGCAGCCCTGGGGGGGGGCTAGGCACAGATACGCAGTATTTT.

CDR3 region: CASSLKREATYEQYF. DNA for the CDR3: TGTGCCAGCAGCCTAAAGCGGGAGGCCACCTACGAGCAGTACTTC. This chain connects TRBV11-1 to TRBJ2-7; 9 bases fit TRBD2. After removal of 5 bases from V and 2 bases from J, the junction contained 7 bases not matched to a gene. Germline assignment: CDR1 SGHAT and CDR2 FQDESV (reference sequence). The CDR3 extends over 15 amino acids.

This chain connects TRBV19 to TRBJ2-1; maybe TRBD2 (6 bases). The CDR3 is 13 amino acids. CDR1 and CDR2 from the germline V gene are LNHDA and SQIVND (reference sequence). V was pared by 8 bases and J by 8 bases, with 16 bases between. CDR3 nucleotide sequence: TGTGCCAGTTCCAGGGACTCCAGGGATGAGCAGTTCTTC. Protein: CASSRDSRDEQFF.

This clone was seen a handful of times. This chain uses TRBV11-2 with TRBJ2-1, with 10 bases fitting TRBD2. The CDR3 contains 16 residues. The germline V gene has CDR1 SGHAT and CDR2 FQNNGV. V trimming: 5 bases; J trimming: 6 bases; junction bases outside the gene matches: 10. The CDR3 is CASSPALAGALNEQFF. CDR3 nucleotides: TGTGCCAGCAGCCCGGCGCTAGCGGGGGCCCTCAATGAGCAGTTCTTC.

This sequence joins TRBV18 and TRBJ2-2; D may be TRBD1 (6 bases). The CDR3 runs to 16 residues. Trimming shortened V by 6 bases and J by 4 bases, and 18 bases separated the two germline ends. From germline, CDR1 is KGHSH and CDR2 LQKENI. CDR3 nucleotides: TGTGCCAGCTCGCCGCCCGGGACAACCCGCACCGGGGAGCTGTTTTTT. It translates to CASSPPGTTRTGELFF.

The chain carries TRBV2 and TRBJ2-1, with 8 bases fitting TRBD1. The germline V gene encodes CDR1 SNHLY and CDR2 FYNNEI. J was trimmed by 5 bases and V by 4 bases; bases with no gene match: 1. The CDR3 extends over 13 amino acids. This CDR3 reads CASSVDRDNEQFF. As DNA, the CDR3 is TGTGCCAGCAGTGTGGACAGGGACAATGAGCAGTTCTTC.

Here the CDR3 reads CAISESTGGTYEQYF. The CDR3 DNA reads as TGTGCCATCAGTGAGTCGACAGGAGGAACCTACGAGCAGTACTTC. This chain links TRBV10-3 with TRBJ2-7, with a weak D call TRBD1 (6 bases). The V end lost 0 bases, the J end lost 2 bases, and 11 bases lay between the germline ends. The CDR3 totals 15 residues. Germline CDR1 reads ENHRY; CDR2 reads SYGVKD.